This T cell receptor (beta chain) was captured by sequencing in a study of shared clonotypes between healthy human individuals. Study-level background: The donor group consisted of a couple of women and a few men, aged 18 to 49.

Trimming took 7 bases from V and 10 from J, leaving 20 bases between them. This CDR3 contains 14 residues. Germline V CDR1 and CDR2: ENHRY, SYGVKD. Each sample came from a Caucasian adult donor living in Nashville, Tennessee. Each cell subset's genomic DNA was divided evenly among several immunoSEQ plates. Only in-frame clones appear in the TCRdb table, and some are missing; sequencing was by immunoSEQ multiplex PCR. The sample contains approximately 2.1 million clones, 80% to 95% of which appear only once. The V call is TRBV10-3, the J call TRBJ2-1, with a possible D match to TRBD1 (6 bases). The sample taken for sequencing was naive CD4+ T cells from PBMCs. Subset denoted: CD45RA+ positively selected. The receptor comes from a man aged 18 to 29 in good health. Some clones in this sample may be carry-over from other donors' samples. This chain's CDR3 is CAITASDSKGEQFF. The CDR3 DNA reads TGTGCCATCACTGCTTCGGACAGTAAGGGGGAGCAGTTCTTC.